This entry describes one T cell receptor (beta chain). What antigen it recognizes has not been identified. Base qualities are not provided; no much larger clone lies one nucleotide away. The immunoSEQ Assay was the method used to sequence TCRbeta CDR3 regions. After extraction, genomic DNA underwent amplification by bias-controlled multiplex PCR, followed by high-throughput sequencing. On the authors' methods: To quantify the absolute abundance of every unique TCRbeta CDR3 region, sequences were collapsed and filtered. T cell fraction was estimated by normalization of TCRbeta template counts to usable DNA, with usable DNA being measured through amplification of reference genes present in all nucleated cells. Repertoire TCRs were annotated as SARS-CoV-2-specific when V gene, CDR3 amino acid sequence and J gene were exactly matched to a known reactive TCR set. The reference SARS-CoV-2 TCR set was derived from MIRA and filtered for enrichment in COVID-19-positive ImmuneCODE repertoires, a step that removed public or cross-reactive TCRs. Using the MIRA antigens, annotated TCRs were further analysed by specific ORF or by position within an ORF. Depth was the summed frequency of annotated unique rearrangements, while breadth was defined as annotated unique rearrangements over total unique productive rearrangements. Two-sided Wilcoxon rank-sum tests were used to compare TCR breadth between groups. TCRdb mirrors the immuneACCESS table, restricted to in-frame sequences. Some clones are absent from its copies; in checked studies, under half trace to an unresolved V gene, and the reason for the others is unknown. V, J and clone size reflect that table, while D and trimming were determined from the DNA. Present in this sample are fewer than 400,000 clones, around four fifths of which were seen just once. The ten top clones hold 2% to 2.5% of the sample.

This sample is part of a study of Ad26.COV2.S vaccination and SARS-CoV-2 variants (dated by TCRdb to the early 2020s). For the study in its entirety: Donors in the vaccine arm were drawn from COV1001, a phase I-IIa trial of Ad26.COV2.S in healthy adults that was multicentre, randomized, double-blind and placebo-controlled. Ad26.COV2.S was administered intramuscularly at a dose of 5x10^10 or 1x10^11 viral particles, either as one shot or as two shots given 56 days apart. Sequencing of the TCRbeta repertoire served to evaluate the specificity and breadth of SARS-CoV-2-reactive T cell receptors following Ad26.COV2.S vaccination. A total of approximately 30 samples were included in the TCR-sequenced set, comprising approximately 20 Ad26.COV2.S vaccine recipients, 5 placebo recipients and 8 SARS-CoV-2 convalescent individuals. Trial participants were randomized into five groups of five: low-dose or high-dose Ad26.COV2.S given once or twice, or placebo on both occasions. Investigators did not know the trial group allocation while performing experiments and assessing outcomes.

The treatment or condition label corresponds to: 15 to 20 received Ad26.COV2.S at low or high dose, single or two shots; about 5 received placebo; per-sample allocation not given. Repertoires of vaccine and placebo recipients were sequenced from samples taken on day 63 after the first injection. Cohort 1b enrolled 25 to 30 adults aged 18-55 years at a single site in Boston, USA, between 29 July and 7 August 2020. Ad26.COV2.S was a replication-incompetent adenovirus type 26 vector expressing a prefusion-stabilized SARS-CoV-2 spike protein from the original Wuhan strain. The study at large found these results: The authors noted that total T cell responses may have been underestimated by the TCR breadth and depth analyses. After vaccination, spike-specific CD8+ and CD4+ T cell responses were reported to show substantial breadth. Vaccine and placebo recipients had similar non-spike TCR breadth, a finding consistent with the vaccine containing only spike. Compared with placebo recipients, Ad26.COV2.S recipients showed higher spike-specific TCR breadth (P = 0.0014). The study was not powered to compare responses between vaccine doses or regimens.

For this chain, trimming is 4 bases at the V end and 1 base at the J end, and the number of junction bases without a gene match is 7. Spanning cysteine to phenylalanine, the CDR3 consists of 15 amino acids. Of all the DNA, just the CDR3 is kept, 45 bases in frame from base 1. Reading the germline V gene gives CDR1 SGHDT and CDR2 YYEEEE. The sequence links TRBV5-6 to TRBJ2-5; 7 bases in the junction line up with TRBD2. The material sequenced was peripheral blood, taken in a trial of Ad26.COV2.S vaccine versus placebo. The clonotype originates from a person aged 18-65 years who received the Ad26.COV2.S COVID-19 vaccine or a placebo. CDR3 reads: CASSPRLAPQETQYF. The sequence in DNA is TGTGCCAGCAGCCCTCGACTAGCCCCCCAAGAGACCCAGTACTTC.